The 7 T cell receptor beta chains in this list originate from one sample, sequenced in a study of blood T cell repertoires in COVID-19. The data were produced by immunoSEQ multiplex PCR, yet TCRdb's version contains in-frame clones alone and is incomplete. This repertoire shows about 250,000 clones, approximately 90% found once; its top ten account for approximately 3%. Sequenced: peripheral blood. The origin of the receptors is a woman younger than 45 with active or convalescent COVID-19.

The rearrangement uses TRBV27 and TRBJ2-7, with D tentatively TRBD1 (6 bases). V was cut by 3 bases and J by 0 bases, with 12 bases left in between. The CDR3 length is 15 residues. Germline CDR1 MNHEY, CDR2 SMNVEV (reference sequence). This CDR3 is CASSLTGGSSYEQYF. The CDR3 bases are TGTGCCAGCAGTTTGACAGGTGGAAGCTCCTACGAGCAGTACTTC.

The gene calls are TRBV6-2 or TRBV6-3 and TRBJ1-2; D perhaps matches TRBD1 (6 bases). Looked up from germline, CDR1 is MNHEY and CDR2 is SVGEGT. This CDR3 has 13 amino acids. The V end lost 0 bases, the J end lost 8 bases, and 10 bases lay between the germline ends. The CDR3 DNA reads as TGTGCCAGCAGTTACTCTCAGGGGAACGGCTACACCTTC. Encoded protein: CASSYSQGNGYTF.

V and J are TRBV10-3 and TRBJ1-2, with 10 bases aligning to TRBD1. The CDR3 runs 14 residues. Germline loops: CDR1 ENHRY, CDR2 SYGVKD. V lost 2 bases to trimming and J lost 4 bases; unmatched junction nucleotides: 1. The CDR3, as DNA: TGTGCCATCAGTGAGGACAGGGGGCTCTATGGCTACACCTTC. Translated: CAISEDRGLYGYTF.

V gene TRBV30 combines with J gene TRBJ2-1, with a weak D call TRBD2 (5 bases). CDR3 length equals 14 residues. Germline CDR1 reads GTSNPN; CDR2 reads SVGIG (reference sequence). V shed 4 bases and J shed 8 bases, with 18 bases lying between them. CDR3 amino acids: CAWTRRTQRYEQFF. The CDR3 DNA reads TGTGCCTGGACGCGAAGGACTCAGCGGTATGAGCAGTTCTTC.

V usage is TRBV6-5 and J usage is TRBJ1-5; D is ambiguous. From germline, CDR1 is MNHEY and CDR2 SVGAGI. Trimming took 10 bases from V and 6 from J, leaving 19 bases between them. CDR3 length: 14 residues. DNA of the CDR3: TGTGCCACTGGTCGGGGTGTAAAAGGTCAGCCCCAGCATTTT. Residues: CATGRGVKGQPQHF.

J is TRBJ1-3 and V is TRBV10-2; D is undetermined. This CDR3 spans 12 amino acids. Germline CDR1 is WSHSY and CDR2 is SAAADI. Trimming removed 7 bases from V and 0 bases from J, with 4 bases in between. The CDR3 region has the DNA TGCGCCAGCACTTACTCTGGAAACACCATATATTTT. Residues: CASTYSGNTIYF.

This chain connects TRBV25-1 to TRBJ1-3; unclear D gene. Trimming took 3 bases from V and 2 from J, leaving 2 bases between them. Germline V gene sequence: CDR1 MGHDK, CDR2 SYGVNS. This CDR3 spans 12 amino acids. In DNA, the CDR3 is TGTGCCAGCAGTGACGCTGGAAACACCATATATTTT. Translating gives CASSDAGNTIYF.